The source of this T cell receptor (beta chain) is a study of control samples from healthy donors and cancer patients. Measured with immunoSEQ multiplex PCR; TCRdb has only the in-frame clones, and not every one. This table holds about 98,000 clones, 70% to 80% found once. Trimming took 2 bases from V and 8 from J; bases not matched to a gene: 10. The CDR3 spans 16 residues. Germline CDR1 and CDR2: MNHNS and SASEGT. The source material was blood. The chain joins TRBV6-1 to TRBJ1-2; TRBD1 aligns across 11 bases. The clonotype was recovered from a woman between 25 and 40 years old in good health. The CDR3 region is CASSEIAGTGGEGYTF. As DNA, the CDR3 is TGTGCCAGCAGTGAAATCGCCGGGACAGGGGGTGAGGGCTACACCTTC.